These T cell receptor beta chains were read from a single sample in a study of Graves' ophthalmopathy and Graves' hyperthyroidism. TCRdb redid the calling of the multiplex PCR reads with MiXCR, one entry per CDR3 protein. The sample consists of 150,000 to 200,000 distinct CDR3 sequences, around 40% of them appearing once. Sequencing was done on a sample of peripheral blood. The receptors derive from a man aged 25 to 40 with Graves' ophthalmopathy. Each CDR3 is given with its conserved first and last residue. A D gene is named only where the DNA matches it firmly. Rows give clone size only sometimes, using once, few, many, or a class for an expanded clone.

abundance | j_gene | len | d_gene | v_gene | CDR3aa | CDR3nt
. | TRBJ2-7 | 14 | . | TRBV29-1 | CSVKGLAASYEQYF | TGCAGCGTCAAGGGCCTTGCGGCCTCCTACGAGCAGTACTTC
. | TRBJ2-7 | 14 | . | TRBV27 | CASSLFPAHYEQYF | TGTGCCAGCAGTTTATTTCCAGCCCACTACGAGCAGTACTTC
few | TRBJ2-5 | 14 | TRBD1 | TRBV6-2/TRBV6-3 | CASSAPTRGQSQYF | TGTGCCAGCAGCGCTCCTACAAGGGGGCAGTCCCAGTACTTC
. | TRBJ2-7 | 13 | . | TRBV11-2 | CASSRSPPPEQYF | TGTGCCAGCAGCCGATCTCCTCCCCCCGAGCAGTACTTC
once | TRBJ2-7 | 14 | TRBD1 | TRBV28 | CASSSGQGLNEQYF | TGTGCCAGCAGTTCCGGACAGGGTCTCAACGAGCAGTACTTC
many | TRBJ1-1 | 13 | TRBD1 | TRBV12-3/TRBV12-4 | CASSLHQGENAFF | TGTGCCAGCAGTTTACATCAGGGGGAAAACGCTTTCTTT
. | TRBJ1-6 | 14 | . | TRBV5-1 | CASSLVKEGSPLHF | TGCGCCAGCAGCTTGGTGAAGGAGGGATCACCCCTCCACTTT
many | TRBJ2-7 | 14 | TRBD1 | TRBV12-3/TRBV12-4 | CASSPGTGGAEQYF | TGTGCCAGCAGCCCCGGGACAGGGGGCGCCGAGCAGTACTTC
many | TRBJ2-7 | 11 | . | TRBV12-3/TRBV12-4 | CASSQFYEQYF | TGTGCCAGCAGCCAGTTCTACGAGCAGTACTTC
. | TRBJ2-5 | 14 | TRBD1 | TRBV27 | CASTGQGDPETQYF | TGTGCCAGCACCGGACAGGGGGATCCAGAGACCCAGTACTTC
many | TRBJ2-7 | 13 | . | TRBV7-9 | CASSSVQGQEQYF | TGTGCCAGCAGCAGCGTTCAGGGCCAGGAGCAGTACTTC
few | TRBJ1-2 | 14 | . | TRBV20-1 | CSARATQGAYGYTF | TGCAGTGCTAGAGCGACGCAGGGAGCCTATGGCTACACCTTC
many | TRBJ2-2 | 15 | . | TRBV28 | CASSLDLLGTGELFF | TGTGCCAGCAGTTTGGACTTGTTGGGTACCGGGGAGCTGTTTTTT
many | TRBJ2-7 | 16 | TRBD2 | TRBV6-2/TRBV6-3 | CASSLGLAGGAYEQYF | TGTGCCAGCAGTTTAGGACTAGCGGGAGGAGCCTACGAGCAGTACTTC
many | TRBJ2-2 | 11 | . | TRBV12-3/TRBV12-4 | CASSFAGELFF | TGTGCCAGCAGTTTTGCCGGGGAGCTGTTTTTT
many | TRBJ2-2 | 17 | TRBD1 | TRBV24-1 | CATSDFEGGRNTGELFF | TGTGCCACCAGTGATTTCGAAGGGGGCAGGAACACCGGGGAGCTGTTTTTT
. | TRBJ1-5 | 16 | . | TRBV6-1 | CASSEVGTASNQPQHF | TGTGCCAGCAGTGAAGTCGGGACGGCTAGCAATCAGCCCCAGCATTTT
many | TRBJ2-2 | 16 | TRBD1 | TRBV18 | CASSPMDRTNTGELFF | TGTGCCAGCTCACCAATGGACAGGACGAACACCGGGGAGCTGTTTTTT
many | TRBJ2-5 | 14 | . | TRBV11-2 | CASSLALGFETQYF | TGTGCCAGCAGCTTAGCTTTGGGCTTCGAGACCCAGTACTTC
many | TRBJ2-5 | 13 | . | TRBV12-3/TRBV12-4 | CASSPGRGNLEYF | TGTGCCAGTTCCCCGGGCAGGGGTAATCTTGAGTACTTC
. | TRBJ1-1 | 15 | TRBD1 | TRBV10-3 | CAISEPGQGSTEAFF | TGTGCCATCAGTGAGCCGGGACAGGGAAGCACTGAAGCTTTCTTT
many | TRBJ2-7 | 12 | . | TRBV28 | CASSYQAYEQYF | TGTGCCAGCAGTTACCAGGCCTACGAGCAGTACTTC
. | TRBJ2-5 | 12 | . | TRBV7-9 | CASSRGAAGTYF | TGTGCCAGCAGTCGTGGCGCAGCGGGGACATACTTC
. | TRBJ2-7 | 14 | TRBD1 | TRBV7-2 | CASSSRTGNYEQYF | TGTGCCAGCAGCTCCAGGACAGGGAATTACGAGCAGTACTTC
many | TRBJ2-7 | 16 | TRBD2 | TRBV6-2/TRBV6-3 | CASSRLGAGGFYEQYF | TGTGCCAGCAGTCGTCTCGGAGCGGGAGGCTTCTACGAGCAGTACTTC
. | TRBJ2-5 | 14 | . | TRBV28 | CASTWTGRGETQYF | TGTGCCAGCACCTGGACAGGGAGGGGAGAGACCCAGTACTTC
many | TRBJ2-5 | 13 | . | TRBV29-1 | CSVSSSVPETQYF | TGCAGCGTGTCCAGCTCCGTCCCGGAGACCCAGTACTTC
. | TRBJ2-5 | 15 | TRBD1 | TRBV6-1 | CASRLGQGGEETQYF | TGTGCCAGCAGACTGGGACAGGGGGGAGAAGAGACCCAGTACTTC
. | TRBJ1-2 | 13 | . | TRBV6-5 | CASSYQRAGGYTF | TGTGCCAGCAGTTACCAGAGGGCAGGGGGCTACACCTTC
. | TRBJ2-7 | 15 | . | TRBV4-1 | CASSQAATGVYEQYF | TGCGCCAGCAGCCAAGCGGCCACGGGGGTTTACGAGCAGTACTTC